This TCR beta chain was recovered during a study of T-cell memory formation after mild COVID-19. Turning to the study itself: Largely, TCR clusters stayed within a single donor.

Comment on this clonotype: Its antigen is as yet unknown.

Findings and limits, study-wide: Clones that contracted from day 15 to 85 had balanced CD4/CD8; later expanders were CD4+ biased.

Libraries for TCRalpha and TCRbeta carried sample barcodes and unique molecular identifiers via 5'RACE. TCRdb redid the calling of the 5' RACE reads with MiXCR, one entry per CDR3 protein. The sample includes 150,000 to 200,000 distinct CDR3 sequences, 16% of them seen just once. The CDR3 contains 14 residues. The V gene's germline CDR1 is ENHRY and CDR2 SYGVKD. V was clipped by 7 bases and J by 4 bases; unmatched bases: 8. The chain is built from TRBV10-3 and TRBJ2-3; 7 bases align to TRBD2. Material for sequencing was PBMCs or a T cell subset sorted from them (not recorded which). The sequence came from an adult woman who had mild COVID-19 (a few samples of this study predate the infection). Cell type and time point are not known. CDR3 sequence: CAIKGTITSDTQYF. In DNA, the CDR3 is TGTGCCATCAAAGGGACTATTACTTCAGATACGCAGTATTTT.